This is a list of T cell receptor beta chains from one sample in a study of vaccination effects on CD4 cells after COVID-19. Assay: immunoSEQ multiplex PCR; the TCRdb copy retains only in-frame clones and omits some. There are 50,000 to 70,000 clones in the sample; less than 85% occur only once, and 2.4% lies in the top ten. The antigens of these receptors remain unknown. The source material was CD4+ T cells from PBMCs cultured without peptide, sampled after COVID-19 vaccination. The receptors shown here come from a human donor who received a COVID-19 vaccine. Both conserved end residues are part of each CDR3. Fields, in order: D gene, V gene, clone size, J gene, CDR3 DNA, CDR3 protein. The D gene is left open where the match is weak. Some rows have no size entry. The others give once, few or many, or a class for an expanded clone.

-	TRBV24-1	-	TRBJ2-5	TGTGCCACCAGTTCAGGGTTGGAGACCCAGTACTTC	CATSSGLETQYF
TRBD1	TRBV7-9	-	TRBJ2-3	TGTGCCAGCAGCCTAAGGGGGCGGGCGTTATTCACAGATACGCAGTATTTT	CASSLRGRALFTDTQYF
-	TRBV3-1/TRBV3-2	few	TRBJ1-3	TGTGCCAGCAGCCAAAGTTTACAACCTGGAAACACCATATATTTT	CASSQSLQPGNTIYF
-	TRBV28	-	TRBJ1-2	TGTGCCAGCAGTTTGTCGGGGGCCAACTATGGCTACACCTTC	CASSLSGANYGYTF
-	TRBV9	-	TRBJ1-6	TGTGCCAGCAGCGTATCGAACACTAATTCACCCCTCCACTTT	CASSVSNTNSPLHF
-	TRBV11-3	-	TRBJ2-5	TGTGCCAGCAGCCGGGACAACCAAGAGACCCAGTACTTC	CASSRDNQETQYF
TRBD1	TRBV5-6	-	TRBJ1-2	TGTGCCAGCAGCTTGGGACGCCGGGACAGGGATGGCTACACCTTC	CASSLGRRDRDGYTF
TRBD1	TRBV4-1	once	TRBJ1-3	TGCGCCAGCAGCCAAGACGACAGGGTTTTTGGAAACACCATATATTTT	CASSQDDRVFGNTIYF
-	TRBV6-6	-	TRBJ1-3	TGTGCCAGCACCCCCCCTGGGGGGGCGGGGGGAAACACCATATATTTT	CASTPPGGAGGNTIYF
TRBD2	TRBV5-1	-	TRBJ2-1	TGCGCCAGCAGCTTGGTACTAGCGGGGGACAATGAGCAGTTCTTC	CASSLVLAGDNEQFF
TRBD1	TRBV29-1	-	TRBJ2-3	TGCAGCGTTTCGCCGGGACAGTCTTCGGGACCTAGCACAGATACGCAGTATTTT	CSVSPGQSSGPSTDTQYF
-	TRBV5-8	-	TRBJ1-1	TGTGCCAGCCCGGAGGCCAGGTGGAACACTGAAGCTTTCTTT	CASPEARWNTEAFF
-	TRBV5-1	-	TRBJ2-1	TGCGCCAGCAGCTTGAGTACTAGCTCCTACAATGAGCAGTTCTTC	CASSLSTSSYNEQFF
-	TRBV21-1	-	TRBJ1-5	TGTGCCAGCAGCAAAGCTAACGGGCCCCTTAGGCGCAATCAGCCCCAGCATTTT	CASSKANGPLRRNQPQHF
-	TRBV24-1	-	TRBJ1-4	TGTGCCACCAGTGACCCCCGGGACATCTCTGAAAAACTGTTTTTT	CATSDPRDISEKLFF
-	TRBV7-8	-	TRBJ1-1	TGTGCCAGCAGCTTAATGGTCTTGAACACTGAAGCTTTCTTT	CASSLMVLNTEAFF
-	TRBV28	-	TRBJ1-5	TGTGCCAGCAGTTTGTTCCGCACCGGGGCGCCCCAGCATTTT	CASSLFRTGAPQHF
-	TRBV5-1	-	TRBJ2-5	TGCGCCAGCAGCCCCTCCAGGGTGAAGGGGACCCAGTACTTC	CASSPSRVKGTQYF
-	TRBV28	-	TRBJ1-1	TGTGCCAGCAGTTTGGCGAACGACGGGAACACTGAAGCTTTCTTT	CASSLANDGNTEAFF
TRBD1	TRBV10-3	-	TRBJ1-6	TGTGCCATCAGTGCGGACAGGGCTTATAATTCACCCCTCCACTTT	CAISADRAYNSPLHF
TRBD1	TRBV19	-	TRBJ2-3	TGTGCCAGTAGTAGACAGGGTGGCACAGATACGCAGTATTTT	CASSRQGGTDTQYF
-	TRBV6-5	-	TRBJ1-6	TGTGCCAGCAGTTTAACTCGGGGGAATTCACCCCTCCACTTT	CASSLTRGNSPLHF
-	TRBV7-3	few	TRBJ1-1	TGTGCCAGCAGCTTTAGTGTGAACACTGAAGCTTTCTTT	CASSFSVNTEAFF
TRBD1	TRBV5-1	-	TRBJ1-2	TGCGCCAGCAGTACGGGACAGGGGGACAACTATGGCTACACCTTC	CASSTGQGDNYGYTF
-	TRBV5-8	-	TRBJ1-4	TGTGCCAGCAGCTTGGTTGGCCCCTTAGGGGAAAAACTGTTTTTT	CASSLVGPLGEKLFF
-	TRBV2	-	TRBJ1-1	TGTGCCAGCTCCTTTGATTACATGAACACTGAAGCTTTCTTT	CASSFDYMNTEAFF
-	TRBV30	-	TRBJ1-5	TGTGCCTGGAGTGTACGTCCCAATCAGCCCCAGCATTTT	CAWSVRPNQPQHF
TRBD1	TRBV4-3	-	TRBJ1-2	TGCGCCAGCAGCCTTACAGGGGGCGCTGGCTACACCTTC	CASSLTGGAGYTF
-	TRBV6-2/TRBV6-3	-	TRBJ2-3	TGTGCCAGCAGTACACGAGGGGTGTTTGGCACAGATACGCAGTATTTT	CASSTRGVFGTDTQYF
-	TRBV12-3/TRBV12-4	-	TRBJ2-2	TGTGCCAGCAGCCTAGCTGGCACCGGGGAGCTGTTTTTT	CASSLAGTGELFF
-	TRBV30	-	TRBJ2-5	TGTGCCTGGAGTAGGGAGACCCAGTACTTC	CAWSRETQYF
TRBD1	TRBV4-3	-	TRBJ2-1	TGCGCCAGCAGTCCGGGACAGGCCACTACAATGAGTCAGTTCTTC	CASSPGQATTMSQFF
-	TRBV5-8	-	TRBJ2-3	TGTGCCAGCAGCTTGGTCAGGGCCGGGCGCGGCACAGATACGCAGTATTTT	CASSLVRAGRGTDTQYF
-	TRBV25-1	-	TRBJ1-4	TGTGCCAGCAGTGGGGACTGGTATGAAAAACTGTTTTTT	CASSGDWYEKLFF
-	TRBV24-1	-	TRBJ2-2	TGTGCCACCAGTCCGGGACACGCGAACACCGGGGAGCTGTTTTTT	CATSPGHANTGELFF
TRBD1	TRBV18	-	TRBJ1-5	TGTGCCAGCTCACCGGACAGGGTGAATCAGCCCCAGCATTTT	CASSPDRVNQPQHF
-	TRBV19	once	TRBJ1-5	TGTGCCAGTAGCCAGAACAGTTATCAGCCCCAGCATTTT	CASSQNSYQPQHF
-	TRBV7-2	-	TRBJ2-5	TGTGCCAGCAGCCCCGGGACGATGGAGACCCAGTACTTC	CASSPGTMETQYF
TRBD1	TRBV15	-	TRBJ1-1	TGTGCCACCAGCAGAGACCGGACAGGGGATGCTTTCTTT	CATSRDRTGDAFF